This TCR beta chain was captured in a study of CD8+CD57+ T cells in acquired aplastic anemia. The overall study: When averaged, DNA from sorted CD4+ and CD8+ cells came to 3 to 3.5 ug. General study results and limits: Patients and healthy controls showed no significant CD8+ Simpson's diversity difference. Researchers report that approximately 28 CD8+ CDR3 sequences appeared in both patients and controls.

Those patients picked for sequencing had displayed CD8+CD57+ cell expansion on flow cytometry. Patients uniformly had severe acquired aplastic anemia. Trimming took 4 bases from V and 4 from J, leaving 20 bases between them. CDR1 is SGHKS and CDR2 is YYEKEE in the germline V gene (reference sequence). The length of the CDR3 is 16 residues. This clonotype was picked up a small number of times. Antigen unknown. TCR beta VDJ and CDR3 profiling used genomic DNA as template. TCRdb used MiXCR to reprocess the reads, holding one entry per CDR3 protein. Of 150,000 to 200,000 distinct CDR3 sequences in the sample, more than 45% were seen once.

The clonotype originates from a human donor with aplastic anemia. The V call is TRBV5-5, the J call TRBJ1-1; D call uncertain. Specimen: sorted CD4+, CD8+, or CD8+CD57+ T cells (not recorded which) from PBMCs. The CDR3 region is CASSAYTGSPSTEAFF. The CDR3 region has the DNA TGTGCCAGCAGCGCATACACCGGGAGCCCTAGCACTGAAGCTTTCTTT.